These 25 T cell receptor beta chains share one sample of origin, sequenced in a study of cytomegalovirus exposure and HLA in healthy donors. Only in-frame clones appear in the TCRdb table, and some are missing; sequencing was by immunoSEQ multiplex PCR. Among about 120,000 clones listed, around 88% were seen once. The sequencing sample was made of PBMCs. Receptors were obtained from a man younger than 30 in good health and CMV-seronegative.

The chain recombines TRBV6-6 with TRBJ1-5, with a tentative D call TRBD1 (6 bases). The CDR3 is 16 residues long. Germline CDR1 reads MNHNY; CDR2 reads SVGAGI (reference sequence). V lost 6 bases, J lost 4 bases, and 19 bases lay in between. CDR3 in DNA: TGTGCCAGCAGAAGCGCAGGGGCCGATTTAAATCAGCCCCAGCATTTT. It yields the protein CASRSAGADLNQPQHF.

In DNA form, the CDR3 reads TGCGCCAGCAGCTACTCCCGGGACAGGGGGTCAGAACCAACAGATACGCAGTATTTT. This sequence encodes CASSYSRDRGSEPTDTQYF. This chain uses TRBV5-1 with TRBJ2-3; 11 bases are shared with TRBD1. Germline V lookup: CDR1 SGHRS, CDR2 YFSETQ. The CDR3 runs to 19 residues. With V trimmed by 3 bases and J by 3 bases, 15 bases remained unmatched.

The chain has TRBV5-1 and TRBJ2-7; 9 nucleotides agree with TRBD1. The V gene end was trimmed by 0 bases and the J gene end by 3 bases; junction bases not matched to a gene: 7. CDR3 length: 16 residues. The V gene's germline CDR1 is SGHRS and CDR2 YFSETQ. CDR3 loop: CASSLATQGASYEQYF. CDR3 bases: TGCGCCAGCAGCTTGGCCACACAGGGGGCAAGCTACGAGCAGTACTTC.

The V gene is TRBV2, the J gene TRBJ1-5, with D possibly TRBD1 on 6 matching bases. The CDR3 length is 15 residues. The germline V gene encodes CDR1 SNHLY and CDR2 FYNNEI. V was pared by 3 bases and J by 1 base, with 10 bases between. The CDR3 here is CASSEGRGSNQPQHF. The CDR3 DNA reads TGTGCCAGCAGTGAGGGCAGGGGAAGCAATCAGCCCCAGCATTTT. The full variable domain, completed using reference TRBV2 and TRBJ1-5, is EPEVTQTPSHQVTQMGQEVILRCVPISNHLYFYWYRQILGQKVEFLVSFYNNEISEKSEIFDDQFSVERPDGSNFTLKIRSTKLEDSAMYFCASSEGRGSNQPQHFGDGTRLSIL.

The chain is built from TRBV19 and TRBJ2-1; TRBD2 matches at 9 bases. CDR3 length: 12 residues. CDR1 LNHDA and CDR2 SQIVND come from the germline V gene (reference sequence). J lost 13 bases, V lost 7 bases, and 8 bases had no gene match. CDR3 loop: CASITTSGTQFF. The CDR3 nucleotides read TGTGCCAGTATCACGACTAGCGGCACCCAGTTCTTC.

This chain joins TRBV6-1 and TRBJ1-1; no clear D. V lost 3 bases and J lost 2, with 13 bases in between. This CDR3 is built from 15 residues. The germline gives CDR1 MNHNS, CDR2 SASEGT. The CDR3 nucleotides read TGTGCCAGCAGTGATCGGGGTAAACTCAACACTGAAGCTTTCTTT. This translates into CASSDRGKLNTEAFF.

The V and J genes are TRBV11-2 and TRBJ1-1; D may be TRBD1 (6 bases). This CDR3 region has 15 residues. V gave up 7 bases and J gave up 4 bases, with 19 bases separating them. CDR1 is SGHAT and CDR2 is FQNNGV in the germline V gene. The DNA of the CDR3 is TGTGCCAGCAACCTGGCGAGGGGGATTGGCACTGAAGCTTTCTTT. The encoded protein is CASNLARGIGTEAFF.

The rearrangement joins TRBV6-4 to TRBJ2-3; D ambiguous. Trimming shortened V by 2 bases and J by 0 bases, and 3 bases separated the two germline ends. This CDR3 contains 13 residues. Germline assignment: CDR1 MRHNA and CDR2 SNTAGT. The CDR3 DNA reads TGTGCCAGCAGTGACGAGAGCACAGATACGCAGTATTTT. Protein: CASSDESTDTQYF.

This clone was seen once. V usage is TRBV6-6 and J usage is TRBJ2-7; D possibly corresponds to TRBD2 (5 bases). The germline V and J ends were trimmed by 4 bases and 0 bases, with 13 bases remaining between them. From germline, CDR1 is MNHNY and CDR2 SVGAGI (reference sequence). The CDR3 is 15 residues long. CDR3 sequence: CASSLPTTSSYEQYF. The CDR3 DNA follows: TGTGCCAGCAGTTTACCGACTACCAGCTCCTACGAGCAGTACTTC.

V usage is TRBV4-1 and J usage is TRBJ2-1; tentative D call: TRBD2 (5 bases). With 3 bases removed from V and 7 bases from J, the gap between germline ends came to 16 bases. The CDR3 consists of 15 residues. CDR1 and CDR2 from the germline V gene are MGHRA and YSYEKL. CDR3 sequence (DNA): TGCGCCAGCAGCCATCGCCTCGGGGAAGTTAATGAGCAGTTCTTC. Protein product: CASSHRLGEVNEQFF.

CDR3 nucleotides: TGTGCCAGCAGCTTAGGGGTCTCGGGCAGGGGATACAATCAGCCCCAGCATTTT. Encoded protein: CASSLGVSGRGYNQPQHF. The chain has TRBV7-8 and TRBJ1-5, with TRBD1 as a possible D gene (6 bases). Germline V gene sequence: CDR1 SGHVS, CDR2 FQNEAQ. The CDR3 has 18 residues. Trimming took 1 base from V and 3 from J, leaving 19 bases between them.

This sequence joins TRBV30 and TRBJ2-1; TRBD2 matches 12 bases. Per the germline V gene, CDR1 is GTSNPN and CDR2 is SVGIG (reference sequence). This CDR3 region has 14 residues. Germline trimming cut 3 bases from V and 13 bases from J; bases unmatched to any gene: 10. This CDR3 is CAWRGASGGASQFF. For the CDR3, the DNA is TGTGCCTGGAGGGGGGCTAGCGGGGGGGCAAGTCAGTTCTTC.

The chain employs TRBV7-9 and TRBJ1-1; 7 positions match TRBD1. V gave up 2 bases and J gave up 8 bases; unmatched junction bases: 5. The CDR3 sequence is 13 residues long. CDR1 and CDR2 (germline): SEHNR, FQNEAQ (reference sequence). In DNA, the CDR3 is TGTGCCAGCAGCTTAACAGGGGCGGTCGAAGCTTTCTTT. This sequence encodes CASSLTGAVEAFF.

This clone was detected only once. The J gene is TRBJ2-5, the V gene TRBV13; 10 positions match TRBD2. Germline CDR1 is PRHDT and CDR2 is FYEKMQ (reference sequence). The CDR3 extends over 14 amino acids. Trimming cost V 3 bases and J 5 bases; bases outside gene matches: 3. The DNA for the CDR3 is TGTGCCAGCAGCTTCGAGACTAGCGGGGAGACCCAGTACTTC. It encodes CASSFETSGETQYF.

The V gene is TRBV15, the J gene TRBJ2-1; 9 bases are shared with TRBD2. From germline, CDR1 is LNHNV and CDR2 YYDKDF (reference sequence). V was clipped by 0 bases and J by 7 bases; unmatched bases: 7. The CDR3 is made up of 16 amino acids. CDR3 protein: CATSRESGRIWNEQFF. DNA for the CDR3: TGTGCCACCAGCAGAGAAAGCGGGAGGATTTGGAATGAGCAGTTCTTC.

The CDR3 coding sequence is TGTGCCAGCAGAACACCGGGACAGGGTGGAACAGATACGCAGTATTTT. It translates to CASRTPGQGGTDTQYF. The chain combines TRBV27 with TRBJ2-3, with 9 bases identical to TRBD1. The CDR3 has 16 residues. Germline CDR1 reads MNHEY; CDR2 reads SMNVEV (reference sequence). The V segment lost 6 bases and the J segment 3 bases; nucleotides outside the gene matches: 10.

The CDR3 sequence: CASIVRGVSGNTIYF. The CDR3 DNA is TGTGCCAGCATCGTCAGGGGCGTATCTGGAAACACCATATATTTT. This chain connects TRBV28 to TRBJ1-3; a weak D match, TRBD1 (6 bases). CDR3 length: 15 residues. Germline CDR1 MDHEN, CDR2 SYDVKM. The germline V and J ends were trimmed by 7 bases and 1 base, with 14 bases remaining between them.

This rearrangement joins TRBV30 to TRBJ1-2; TRBD1 matches at 11 bases. The CDR3 totals 14 residues. The V and J ends lost 3 bases and 6 bases, in that order; junction bases with no gene match: 6. CDR1 is GTSNPN, CDR2 SVGIG, per germline (reference sequence). In DNA form, the CDR3 reads TGTGCCTGGAGGGACAGGGGGCGCGAGAATGGCTACACCTTC. Amino acid sequence: CAWRDRGRENGYTF.

The chain uses TRBV29-1 and TRBJ2-7, with 12 bases that match TRBD1. In germline, CDR1 is SQVTM, CDR2 ANQGSEA. The CDR3 length is 12 residues. The J segment lost 6 bases and the V segment lost 6 bases, leaving 3 bases of the junction unmatched. The CDR3 loop is CSVGTGGGEQYF. CDR3 in DNA: TGCAGCGTAGGGACAGGGGGCGGCGAGCAGTACTTC.

This chain connects TRBV19 to TRBJ1-2, with D hard to call. There are 13 residues in the CDR3. Germline V gene data show CDR1 as LNHDA and CDR2 as SQIVND (reference sequence). With 5 bases removed from V and 8 bases from J, the gap between germline ends came to 15 bases. This chain's CDR3 is CASSRGKSRGYTF. In DNA, the CDR3 is TGTGCCAGTAGTCGTGGCAAATCGAGGGGCTACACCTTC.

Only a few counts were recorded for this clone. This chain joins TRBV5-6 and TRBJ2-7, with D tentatively TRBD1 (5 bases). This CDR3 region has 14 residues. CDR1 and CDR2 (germline): SGHDT, YYEEEE. With 0 bases removed from V and 2 bases from J, the gap between germline ends came to 9 bases. The CDR3 protein is CASSLAGATYEQYF. The DNA for the CDR3 is TGTGCCAGCAGCTTGGCTGGGGCAACCTACGAGCAGTACTTC.

V and J are TRBV19 and TRBJ1-2, with 8 bases fitting TRBD1. The CDR3 length is 13 residues. Per germline, CDR1 LNHDA and CDR2 SQIVND (reference sequence). V dropped 7 bases and J dropped 7; count of bases not matched to a gene: 8. CDR3 residues: CASTQQGVVGYTF. CDR3 nucleotide sequence: TGTGCCAGTACCCAACAGGGGGTTGTTGGCTACACCTTC.

The gene calls are TRBV28 and TRBJ2-2; 9 bases map to TRBD1. V gave up 6 bases and J gave up 5 bases; unmatched junction bases: 7. The CDR3 consists of 15 residues. Germline loops: CDR1 MDHEN, CDR2 SYDVKM. CDR3 protein: CASRRTGEGTGELFF. CDR3 sequence (DNA): TGTGCCAGCAGAAGGACAGGGGAAGGGACCGGGGAGCTGTTTTTT.

This chain links TRBV5-1 with TRBJ2-2, with D possibly being TRBD2 (5 bases). Looked up from germline, CDR1 is SGHRS and CDR2 is YFSETQ. This CDR3 is 16 amino acids long. The V end was cut by 4 bases, the J end by 5 bases, with 18 bases between. The CDR3 DNA sequence: TGCGCCAGCAGCAGCGGAGGAAGCGGTAGAACCGGGGAGCTGTTTTTT. It translates to CASSSGGSGRTGELFF.

The chain joins TRBV28 to TRBJ1-6, with 8 bases identical to TRBD1. The V segment lost 6 bases and the J segment 8 bases; nucleotides outside the gene matches: 6. Germline V lookup: CDR1 MDHEN, CDR2 SYDVKM. The CDR3 is made up of 14 amino acids. This CDR3 is CASSRQGLHSPLHF. CDR3 sequence (DNA): TGTGCCAGCAGCCGACAGGGGTTGCATTCACCCCTCCACTTT.